Listed below are T cell receptor beta chains from one sample, sequenced in a study of cytomegalovirus exposure and HLA in healthy donors. Method: immunoSEQ multiplex PCR; TCRdb's copy keeps in-frame clones and lacks some. The sample holds fewer than 200,000 clones, more than 65% seen once. Sequencing was carried out using PBMCs. All receptors come from a woman aged 25 to 39 in good health and CMV-seronegative. CDR3s include the opening cysteine and the closing phenylalanine or tryptophan. Fields, in order: clone size, J gene, V gene, CDR3 length, D gene, CDR3 protein, CDR3 DNA. D genes are given only for firm matches. The size of a clone is reported for some rows only, either as once, few or many, or as a class for expanded clones.

size: .
J: TRBJ1-2
V: TRBV11-2
length: 11
D: .
CDR3: CASRKNRVYTF
DNA: TGTGCCAGCAGAAAAAACAGGGTATACACCTTC

size: .
J: TRBJ1-5
V: TRBV7-2
length: 17
D: .
CDR3: CASSSPLARGINQPQHF
DNA: TGTGCCAGCAGCTCCCCCTTGGCCAGGGGAATAAATCAGCCCCAGCATTTT

size: .
J: TRBJ2-7
V: TRBV5-1
length: 15
D: TRBD1
CDR3: CASSLLTGDRCEQYF
DNA: TGCGCCAGCAGCCTCCTGACAGGGGACCGCTGCGAGCAGTACTTC

size: few
J: TRBJ2-4
V: TRBV6-5
length: 14
D: .
CDR3: CASKRAGAKNIQYF
DNA: TGTGCCAGCAAAAGAGCGGGAGCCAAAAACATTCAGTACTTC

size: .
J: TRBJ2-1
V: TRBV7-2
length: 17
D: .
CDR3: CASSLKSNRGSYNEQFF
DNA: TGTGCCAGCAGCTTAAAATCAAATCGGGGGTCCTACAATGAGCAGTTCTTC

size: few
J: TRBJ2-7
V: TRBV25-1
length: 13
D: TRBD2
CDR3: CASSGGGSYEQYF
DNA: TGTGCCAGCAGTGGGGGGGGCTCCTACGAGCAGTACTTC

size: .
J: TRBJ1-2
V: TRBV9
length: 15
D: TRBD1
CDR3: CASSVAGTANYGYTF
DNA: TGTGCCAGCAGCGTAGCGGGGACAGCTAACTATGGCTACACCTTC

size: .
J: TRBJ1-3
V: TRBV19
length: 16
D: .
CDR3: CASSLRKTGTEDTIYF
DNA: TGTGCCAGTAGCCTCCGTAAAACAGGTACCGAGGACACCATATATTTT

size: .
J: TRBJ2-7
V: TRBV19
length: 14
D: .
CDR3: CASSIIGTSYEQYF
DNA: TGTGCCAGTAGTATTATCGGTACCTCCTACGAGCAGTACTTC

size: few
J: TRBJ2-2
V: TRBV7-9
length: 18
D: .
CDR3: CASSLWGQGTPNTGELFF
DNA: TGTGCCAGCAGCTTGTGGGGGCAGGGGACCCCGAACACCGGGGAGCTGTTTTTT

size: .
J: TRBJ1-2
V: TRBV19
length: 16
D: TRBD1
CDR3: CASTLGQGGTNYGYTF
DNA: TGTGCCAGTACCCTGGGACAGGGAGGAACTAACTATGGCTACACCTTC

size: .
J: TRBJ1-2
V: TRBV6-6
length: 14
D: TRBD1
CDR3: CASSYETGSSGYTF
DNA: TGTGCCAGCAGTTACGAGACAGGGAGTAGTGGCTACACCTTC

size: few
J: TRBJ1-3
V: TRBV6-1
length: 15
D: .
CDR3: CASSEEGAGGNTIYF
DNA: TGTGCCAGCAGTGAAGAAGGGGCAGGGGGAAACACCATATATTTT

size: few
J: TRBJ1-2
V: TRBV5-1
length: 14
D: TRBD1
CDR3: CASSARRGNYGYTF
DNA: TGCGCCAGCAGCGCACGCAGGGGGAACTATGGCTACACCTTC

size: .
J: TRBJ1-2
V: TRBV7-2
length: 14
D: TRBD1
CDR3: CASSTDRGFLGYTF
DNA: TGTGCCAGCAGTACGGACAGGGGGTTCCTGGGCTACACCTTC

size: few
J: TRBJ2-7
V: TRBV10-3
length: 13
D: TRBD1
CDR3: CAIGPGQGLEQYF
DNA: TGTGCCATCGGCCCGGGACAGGGTTTAGAGCAGTACTTC

size: .
J: TRBJ2-7
V: TRBV2
length: 14
D: .
CDR3: CASSELDIPYEQYF
DNA: TGTGCCAGCAGTGAACTGGACATTCCCTACGAGCAGTACTTC

size: .
J: TRBJ2-1
V: TRBV11-3
length: 16
D: TRBD2
CDR3: CASSSTSGGTYNEQFF
DNA: TGTGCCAGCAGCTCTACTAGCGGGGGGACCTACAATGAGCAGTTCTTC

size: .
J: TRBJ2-4
V: TRBV21-1
length: 13
D: .
CDR3: CASTWTGVDIQYF
DNA: TGTGCCAGCACATGGACAGGGGTTGACATTCAGTACTTC

size: .
J: TRBJ2-1
V: TRBV4-1
length: 18
D: TRBD2
CDR3: CASSLLWGVASTGGEQFF
DNA: TGCGCCAGCAGCCTGCTATGGGGAGTGGCCTCGACGGGAGGTGAGCAGTTCTTC

size: .
J: TRBJ2-1
V: TRBV10-3
length: 14
D: TRBD2
CDR3: CAIMEAGGEGEQFF
DNA: TGTGCCATCATGGAAGCGGGAGGAGAGGGTGAGCAGTTCTTC

size: .
J: TRBJ1-2
V: TRBV9
length: 15
D: TRBD1
CDR3: CASSVVGTGKNGYTF
DNA: TGTGCCAGCAGCGTAGTAGGGACAGGGAAAAATGGCTACACCTTC

size: .
J: TRBJ1-2
V: TRBV27
length: 13
D: TRBD1
CDR3: CASRLTGSYGYTF
DNA: TGTGCCAGCAGGTTGACAGGGAGCTATGGCTACACCTTC

size: once
J: TRBJ2-1
V: TRBV6-5
length: 13
D: TRBD2
CDR3: CASSGTSSNEQFF
DNA: TGTGCCAGCAGCGGGACTAGCAGCAATGAGCAGTTCTTC

size: .
J: TRBJ2-7
V: TRBV29-1
length: 12
D: .
CDR3: CSVVFGLYEQYF
DNA: TGCAGCGTTGTATTTGGGCTCTACGAGCAGTACTTC

size: .
J: TRBJ1-4
V: TRBV19
length: 14
D: .
CDR3: CASSLGVANEKLFF
DNA: TGTGCCAGTAGTTTGGGCGTGGCTAATGAAAAACTGTTTTTT

size: few
J: TRBJ2-1
V: TRBV5-1
length: 14
D: .
CDR3: CASSIMTGGFEQFF
DNA: TGCGCCAGCAGCATAATGACAGGTGGTTTTGAGCAGTTCTTC

size: few
J: TRBJ2-2
V: TRBV5-1
length: 13
D: .
CDR3: CASSLEGAGELFF
DNA: TGCGCCAGCAGCTTGGAGGGAGCCGGGGAGCTGTTTTTT

size: once
J: TRBJ2-7
V: TRBV5-1
length: 15
D: TRBD1
CDR3: CASSLTRQGTYEQYF
DNA: TGCGCCAGCAGCTTGACCCGACAGGGGACCTACGAGCAGTACTTC

size: few
J: TRBJ1-1
V: TRBV6-5
length: 14
D: .
CDR3: CASTMFRGGMEAFF
DNA: TGTGCCAGCACAATGTTTCGAGGGGGTATGGAAGCTTTCTTT

size: .
J: TRBJ2-7
V: TRBV5-1
length: 13
D: TRBD2
CDR3: CASSTSGSYEQYF
DNA: TGCGCCAGCTCAACTAGCGGCTCCTACGAGCAGTACTTC

size: .
J: TRBJ2-3
V: TRBV14
length: 14
D: .
CDR3: CASSQGGSTDTQYF
DNA: TGTGCCAGCAGCCAAGGTGGCTCCACAGATACGCAGTATTTT

size: few
J: TRBJ2-3
V: TRBV29-1
length: 15
D: TRBD2
CDR3: CSGEVLAGKADTQYF
DNA: TGCAGCGGGGAGGTACTAGCGGGTAAGGCAGATACGCAGTATTTT

size: .
J: TRBJ2-7
V: TRBV19
length: 15
D: .
CDR3: CASSIGLEVSYEQYF
DNA: TGTGCCAGTAGTATCGGTCTGGAGGTTTCCTACGAGCAGTACTTC